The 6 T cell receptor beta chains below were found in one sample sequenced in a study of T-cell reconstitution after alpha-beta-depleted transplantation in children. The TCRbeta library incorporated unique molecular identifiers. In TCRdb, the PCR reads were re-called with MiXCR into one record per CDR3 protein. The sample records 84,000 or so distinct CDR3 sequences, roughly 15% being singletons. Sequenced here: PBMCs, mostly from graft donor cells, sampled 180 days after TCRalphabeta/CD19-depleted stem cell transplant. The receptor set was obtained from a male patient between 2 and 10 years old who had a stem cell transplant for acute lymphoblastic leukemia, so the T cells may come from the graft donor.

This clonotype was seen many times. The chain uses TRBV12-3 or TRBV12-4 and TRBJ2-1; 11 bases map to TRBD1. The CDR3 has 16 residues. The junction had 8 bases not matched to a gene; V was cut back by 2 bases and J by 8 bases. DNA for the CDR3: TGTGCCAGCAGTTTATTCACCGGACAGGGGGCCGATGAGCAGTTCTTC. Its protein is CASSLFTGQGADEQFF.

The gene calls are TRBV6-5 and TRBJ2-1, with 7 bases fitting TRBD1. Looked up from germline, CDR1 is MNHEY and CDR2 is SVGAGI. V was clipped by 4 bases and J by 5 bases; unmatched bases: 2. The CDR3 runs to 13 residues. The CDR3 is CASSLDRNNEQFF. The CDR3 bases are TGTGCCAGCAGTTTGGACAGGAACAATGAGCAGTTCTTC.

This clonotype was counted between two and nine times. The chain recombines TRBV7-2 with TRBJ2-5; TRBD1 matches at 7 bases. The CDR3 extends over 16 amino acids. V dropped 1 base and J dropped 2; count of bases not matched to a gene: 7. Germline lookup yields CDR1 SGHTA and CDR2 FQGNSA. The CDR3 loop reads CASSLVLGTVQETQYF. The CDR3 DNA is TGTGCCAGCAGCTTAGTATTAGGGACAGTACAAGAGACCCAGTACTTC. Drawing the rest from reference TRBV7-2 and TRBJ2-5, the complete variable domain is GAGVSQSPSNKVTEKGKDVELRCDPISGHTALYWYRQSLGQGLEFLIYFQGNSAPDKSGLPSDRFSAERTGGSVSTLTIQRTQQEDSAVYLCASSLVLGTVQETQYFGPGTRLLVL.

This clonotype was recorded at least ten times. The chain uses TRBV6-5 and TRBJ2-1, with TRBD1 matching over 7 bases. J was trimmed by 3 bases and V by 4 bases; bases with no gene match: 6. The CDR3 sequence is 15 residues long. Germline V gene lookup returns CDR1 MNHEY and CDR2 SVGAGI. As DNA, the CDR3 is TGTGCCAGCAGTTGGTCCGGGACAGTCTACAATGAGCAGTTCTTC. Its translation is CASSWSGTVYNEQFF.

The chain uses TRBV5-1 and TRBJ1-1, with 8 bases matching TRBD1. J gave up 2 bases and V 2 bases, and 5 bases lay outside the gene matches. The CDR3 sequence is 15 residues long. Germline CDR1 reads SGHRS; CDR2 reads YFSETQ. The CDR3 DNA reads TGCGCCAGCAGCTTTCCGGACAGGGTTAACACTGAAGCTTTCTTT. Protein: CASSFPDRVNTEAFF.

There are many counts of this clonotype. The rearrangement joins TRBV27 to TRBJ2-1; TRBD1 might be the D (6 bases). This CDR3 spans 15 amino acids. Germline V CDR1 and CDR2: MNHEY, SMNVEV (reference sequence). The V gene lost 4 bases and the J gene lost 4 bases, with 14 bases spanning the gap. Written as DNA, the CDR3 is TGTGCCAGCAGTTGGAACAGGGAGTTTTACAATGAGCAGTTCTTC. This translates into CASSWNREFYNEQFF.